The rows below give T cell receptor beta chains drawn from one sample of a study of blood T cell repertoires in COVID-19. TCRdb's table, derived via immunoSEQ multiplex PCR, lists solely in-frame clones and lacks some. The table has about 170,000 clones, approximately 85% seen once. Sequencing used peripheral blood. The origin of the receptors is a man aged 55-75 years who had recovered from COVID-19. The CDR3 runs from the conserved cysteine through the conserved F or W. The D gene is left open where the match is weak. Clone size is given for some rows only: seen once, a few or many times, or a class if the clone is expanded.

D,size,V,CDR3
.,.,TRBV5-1,CASSLGTGDNEQFF
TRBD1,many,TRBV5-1,CASSSGTGAQPQHF
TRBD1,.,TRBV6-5,CASQDRGVFGTEAFF
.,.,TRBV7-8,CASSLRLERLRGTDTQYF
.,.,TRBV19,CASSRGRTLTGPAHEQYF
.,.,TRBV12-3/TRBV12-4,CASSDDRPETQYF
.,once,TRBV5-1,CASSLNRGGSPNEKLFF
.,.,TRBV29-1,CSVEPDIQGKRFF
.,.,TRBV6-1,CASSETQYNEQFF
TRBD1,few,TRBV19,CASSIGGDRGADTQYF
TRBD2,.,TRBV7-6,CASRLSGGAADTQYF
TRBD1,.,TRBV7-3,CASSSSGTGSRNEQFF
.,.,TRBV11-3,CASSLVRESSGNTIYF
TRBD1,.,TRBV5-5,CASSLRQGVNYGYTF
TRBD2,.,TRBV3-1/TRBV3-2,CASSQACLSFSGGPETDTQYF
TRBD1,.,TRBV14,CASSPRTGVLETQYF
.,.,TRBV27,CASSLTPPGIGYYEQYF
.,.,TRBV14,CASSPGGMVPSYEQYF
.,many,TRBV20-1,CSQKGVTEAFF
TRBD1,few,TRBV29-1,CSGRQGLTEAFF
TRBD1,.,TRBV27,CASSVGTGMRYEQYF
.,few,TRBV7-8,CASASPGHRDYEQYF
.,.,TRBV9,CASSEQGFNTGELFF
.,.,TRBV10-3,CAISDWGDNGYTF
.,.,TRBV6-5,CASQGIAEAFF
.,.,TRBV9,CASRGGDTEAFF
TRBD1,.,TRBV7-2,CASSLRGRWGEQFF